What follows describes a single T cell receptor (beta chain). V dropped 3 bases and J dropped 1 base, with 9 bases sitting between them. This CDR3 contains 14 residues. Germline assignment: CDR1 LGHDT and CDR2 YNNKEL (reference sequence). These data belong to a study of blood T cell repertoires in COVID-19. Study summary: The cDNA or gDNA used as material had been derived from T cells, B-cell-depleted T cells, or PBMCs.

Study processing details: Reference gene primer amplification gave estimated nucleated cell counts. The table came from immunoSEQ multiplex PCR; TCRdb's copy has only in-frame clones and leaves some out. V and J calls and clone size follow that table, whereas D and trimming were derived from the DNA. The sample has 150,000 to 200,000 clones; 88% are singletons. The receptor was isolated from a man aged 40-49 years with active or convalescent COVID-19. The chain recombines TRBV3-1 (or the pseudogene TRBV3-2) with TRBJ1-1; D possibly corresponds to TRBD1 (6 bases). Input material: peripheral blood. Here the CDR3 DNA reads TGTGCCAGCAGCCAGGGGACATGGAACACTGAAGCTTTCTTT. This gives the protein CASSQGTWNTEAFF.